The 32 T cell receptor beta chains below come from one sample, sequenced in a study of blood T cell repertoires in COVID-19. Assay used: immunoSEQ multiplex PCR; TCRdb lists only in-frame clones, some missing. The sample has 70,000 to 80,000 clones, over 80% seen once; the top ten hold roughly an eighth. Sequenced: peripheral blood. These TCRs come from a woman older than 75 with acute or convalescent COVID-19.

J is TRBJ1-5 and V is TRBV19, with TRBD1 matching 8 bases. Trimming removed 5 bases from V and 2 bases from J; junction bases left unmatched: 14. In germline, CDR1 is LNHDA, CDR2 SQIVND (reference sequence). CDR3 size: 18 residues. The CDR3 sequence is CASSSRDRLKDGNQPQHF. The CDR3 coding sequence is TGTGCCAGTAGTTCGAGGGACAGGCTAAAGGACGGCAATCAGCCCCAGCATTTT.

The genes are TRBV5-1 and TRBJ2-7; 10 positions match TRBD1. CDR3 length equals 17 residues. The V gene's germline CDR1 is SGHRS and CDR2 YFSETQ. Trimming cost V 5 bases and J 0 bases; bases outside gene matches: 11. The CDR3 reads CASRRTGGISFSYEQYF. CDR3 nucleotide sequence: TGCGCCAGCAGGCGGACAGGGGGTATCTCTTTCTCCTACGAGCAGTACTTC.

The chain uses TRBV6-5 and TRBJ2-7, with D perhaps TRBD1 (5 bases). Germline V CDR1 and CDR2: MNHEY, SVGAGI. The V end lost 8 bases, the J end lost 5 bases, and 19 bases lay between the germline ends. This CDR3 spans 14 amino acids. CDR3 amino acids: CASADQGPRDEQYF. DNA of the CDR3: TGTGCCAGCGCTGACCAGGGCCCCCGCGACGAGCAGTACTTC.

The V call is TRBV12-5, the J call TRBJ2-1; 8 nucleotides agree with TRBD2. Unmatched junction bases numbered 17, after V lost 1 base and J lost 0 bases. This CDR3 is 21 amino acids long. From germline, CDR1 is LGHNT and CDR2 FRNRAP. This CDR3 reads CASGLARTGTSRNHSYNEQFF. The CDR3, as DNA: TGTGCTAGTGGTTTGGCTCGTACCGGGACTAGTAGGAACCACTCCTACAATGAGCAGTTCTTC.

The rearrangement joins TRBV7-8 to TRBJ1-2, with D perhaps matching TRBD1 (5 bases). The CDR3 covers 17 residues. CDR1 and CDR2 (germline): SGHVS, FQNEAQ. Deletions cut 1 base from V and 5 bases from J, with 20 bases between. CDR3 amino acids: CASSLEYTLGGEYGYTF. The CDR3 nucleotides read TGTGCCAGCAGCTTAGAGTACACCCTTGGAGGGGAATATGGCTACACCTTC.

V usage is TRBV10-3 and J usage is TRBJ1-2, with TRBD1 as a possible D gene (5 bases). Trimming removed 6 bases at V and 8 bases at J, with 16 bases between. This CDR3 spans 13 amino acids. Looked up from germline, CDR1 is ENHRY and CDR2 is SYGVKD. The CDR3 here is CAIRGGRGGGYTF. The DNA of the CDR3 is TGTGCCATCAGGGGAGGGAGGGGAGGCGGCTACACCTTC.

CDR3 DNA sequence: TGTGCCAGCAGTTACTCGACAGGACGTACCGAGCAGTACTTC. Its protein product is CASSYSTGRTEQYF. The chain carries TRBV6-2 or TRBV6-3 and TRBJ2-7, with a possible D match to TRBD1 (6 bases). The CDR3 runs 14 residues. Germline V gene data show CDR1 as MNHEY and CDR2 as SVGEGT. V shed 0 bases and J shed 6 bases, with 12 bases lying between them.

V usage is TRBV29-1 and J usage is TRBJ1-2, with D perhaps matching TRBD1 (6 bases). The germline V gene has CDR1 SQVTM and CDR2 ANQGSEA. Between the trimmed V and J ends, which lost 4 bases and 4 bases, there was a span of 19 bases. CDR3 size: 15 residues. The CDR3 sequence is CSVGRSGGSGYGYTF. The CDR3 region has the DNA TGCAGCGTTGGAAGGTCGGGGGGCTCAGGCTATGGCTACACCTTC.

The gene calls are TRBV11-2 and TRBJ2-1; TRBD2 might be the D (6 bases). Germline CDR1 and CDR2: SGHAT and FQNNGV. V was pared by 5 bases and J by 1 base, with 18 bases between. The CDR3 loop spans 17 amino acids. This CDR3 is CASSPRVSGLSYNEQFF. DNA of the CDR3: TGTGCCAGCAGCCCAAGGGTGAGCGGGCTATCCTACAATGAGCAGTTCTTC. The full variable domain, its missing parts supplied by reference TRBV11-2 and TRBJ2-1, is EAGVAQSPRYKIIEKRQSVAFWCNPISGHATLYWYQQILGQGPKLLIQFQNNGVVDDSQLPKDRFSAERLKGVDSTLKIQPAKLEDSAVYLCASSPRVSGLSYNEQFFGPGTRLTVL.

This chain joins TRBV14 and TRBJ2-1; 10 bases fit TRBD2. Trimming removed 4 bases from V and 3 bases from J; junction bases left unmatched: 3. The CDR3 runs to 15 residues. Germline V CDR1 and CDR2: SGHDN, FVKESK. DNA of the CDR3: TGTGCCAGCAGCCGAGCGGGAGGGGGCTACAATGAGCAGTTCTTC. This translates into CASSRAGGGYNEQFF.

The chain carries TRBV7-3 and TRBJ2-1, with D perhaps matching TRBD2 (6 bases). Germline V gene sequence: CDR1 SGHTA, CDR2 FQGTGA. Trimming cost V 1 base and J 0 bases, with 13 bases left between them. The CDR3 loop spans 17 amino acids. CDR3 protein: CASSLRSSAHSYNEQFF. The CDR3 nucleotides read TGTGCCAGCAGCTTAAGATCTAGCGCGCACTCCTACAATGAGCAGTTCTTC.

This clone showed up just once. The J gene is TRBJ2-1, the V gene TRBV11-2; 10 nucleotides match TRBD2. Germline lookup yields CDR1 SGHAT and CDR2 FQNNGV. With 5 bases clipped from V and 4 bases from J, the junction kept 5 bases outside the gene matches. The CDR3 sequence is 15 residues long. The CDR3 bases are TGTGCCAGCAGCCCGTTAGCGGGAGGTTACAATGAGCAGTTCTTC. Its protein is CASSPLAGGYNEQFF.

The V call is TRBV5-1, the J call TRBJ2-7; TRBD1 matches 9 bases. The CDR3 extends over 14 amino acids. Looked up from germline, CDR1 is SGHRS and CDR2 is YFSETQ. J lost 5 bases, V lost 0 bases, and 3 bases had no gene match. CDR3 nucleotide sequence: TGCGCCAGCAGCTTGGGGGGACAGGGTCACGAGCAGTACTTC. Its protein product is CASSLGGQGHEQYF.

The J gene is TRBJ2-1, the V gene TRBV7-9, with D perhaps TRBD2 (6 bases). Trimming cost V 5 bases and J 11 bases, with 16 bases left between them. This CDR3 has 13 residues. Germline V CDR1 and CDR2: SEHNR, FQNEAQ (reference sequence). The CDR3 coding sequence is TGTGCCAGCAGCATTACGCTAGCGCACCAGCAGTTCTTC. Its translation: CASSITLAHQQFF.

The chain joins TRBV7-2 to TRBJ2-7; perhaps TRBD1 as D (5 bases). Trimming removed 6 bases at V and 6 bases at J, with 18 bases between. Germline V gene sequence: CDR1 SGHTA, CDR2 FQGNSA. The CDR3 has 14 amino acids. In DNA form, the CDR3 reads TGTGCCAGCAGTCAGGGAAGGGGCCGTCTCGAGCAGTACTTC. It is translated as CASSQGRGRLEQYF.

This clone was counted between two and nine times. The rearrangement uses TRBV11-3 and TRBJ2-3; 9 nucleotides align to TRBD2. The CDR3 is 17 residues long. J lost 2 bases, V lost 4 bases, and 10 bases had no gene match. Looked up from germline, CDR1 is SGHNT and CDR2 is YENEEA. The CDR3 loop is CASSSLQAGGPTDTQYF. In DNA, the CDR3 is TGTGCCAGCAGCTCACTTCAAGCGGGAGGCCCCACAGATACGCAGTATTTT.

The chain uses TRBV19 and TRBJ2-3; 11 nucleotides align to TRBD2. With 10 bases clipped from V and 2 bases from J, the junction kept 11 bases outside the gene matches. The V gene's germline CDR1 is LNHDA and CDR2 SQIVND (reference sequence). The CDR3 is made up of 16 amino acids. DNA for the CDR3: TGTGCCACCCAAAGCCGACTAGCGGGGCTCACAGATACGCAGTATTTT. Encoded protein: CATQSRLAGLTDTQYF.

This sequence joins TRBV5-8 and TRBJ1-5; perhaps TRBD1 as D (6 bases). Trimming shortened V by 3 bases and J by 0 bases, and 7 bases separated the two germline ends. The CDR3 runs 14 residues. In germline, CDR1 is SGHTS, CDR2 YDEGEE. CDR3 protein: CASSWTDSNQPQHF. The DNA of the CDR3 is TGTGCCAGCAGCTGGACAGATAGCAATCAGCCCCAGCATTTT.

Points on this clone: Other nucleotide sequences in the sample specify the same CDR3. The rearrangement links TRBV12-3 or TRBV12-4 to TRBJ1-1; TRBD1 is a possible D gene (5 bases). Trimming removed 6 bases at V and 5 bases at J, with 13 bases between. CDR3 length: 13 residues. CDR3 coding DNA: TGTGCCAGCAGGACGGGGGAGGGGACTGAAGCTTTCTTT. Translated: CASRTGEGTEAFF.

The chain carries TRBV6-2 or TRBV6-3 and TRBJ2-1; 7 bases fit TRBD2. Germline V gives CDR1 MNHEY, CDR2 SVGEGT. This CDR3 is built from 18 residues. Trimming took 0 bases from V and 0 from J; bases not matched to a gene: 8. CDR3: CASSYSPGTSASYNEQFF. DNA for the CDR3: TGTGCCAGCAGTTACTCGCCTGGTACTAGCGCCTCCTACAATGAGCAGTTCTTC.

The chain couples TRBV29-1 to TRBJ2-5; a possible D gene is TRBD1 (6 bases). Trimming shortened V by 2 bases and J by 5 bases, and 15 bases separated the two germline ends. Germline CDR1 reads SQVTM; CDR2 reads ANQGSEA. The CDR3 loop spans 14 amino acids. In nucleotides, the CDR3 is TGCAGCGTTGAACTGGCAGGGGATGGGGAGACCCAGTACTTC. Amino acid sequence: CSVELAGDGETQYF.

The rearrangement links TRBV7-6 to TRBJ2-5; TRBD2 matches 10 bases. The CDR3 length is 16 residues. CDR1 is SGHVS and CDR2 is FNYEAQ in the germline V gene. The J segment lost 1 base and the V segment lost 5 bases, leaving 7 bases of the junction unmatched. CDR3 in amino acids: CASSRGGLAFQETQYF. CDR3 in DNA: TGTGCCAGCAGCCGAGGGGGACTAGCGTTCCAAGAGACCCAGTACTTC.

The rearrangement joins TRBV19 to TRBJ2-7; 7 bases are shared with TRBD1. The CDR3 length is 17 residues. Trimming took 5 bases from V and 2 from J; bases not matched to a gene: 15. Germline V lookup: CDR1 LNHDA, CDR2 SQIVND (reference sequence). In nucleotides, the CDR3 is TGTGCCAGTAGTGTCTCCCCCACCCAGGGGGTTCCCTACGAGCAGTACTTC. Amino acid sequence: CASSVSPTQGVPYEQYF.

This chain links TRBV14 with TRBJ2-1, with a weak D call TRBD2 (5 bases). The V end lost 0 bases, the J end lost 8 bases, and 26 bases lay between the germline ends. This CDR3 spans 19 amino acids. CDR1 SGHDN and CDR2 FVKESK come from the germline V gene. The CDR3 loop is CASSQDRLLRTPGSHEQFF. CDR3 in DNA: TGTGCCAGCAGCCAAGATCGTTTGTTGAGGACTCCCGGGTCGCATGAGCAGTTCTTC. Supplemented by reference TRBV14 and TRBJ2-1, the full variable domain reads EAGVTQFPSHSVIEKGQTVTLRCDPISGHDNLYWYRRVMGKEIKFLLHFVKESKQDESGMPNNRFLAERTGGTYSTLKVQPAELEDSGVYFCASSQDRLLRTPGSHEQFFGPGTRLTVL.

The CDR3 region has the DNA TGTGCCAGCAGACCCGGAGGGGTCAATCAGCCCCAGCATTTT. This sequence encodes CASRPGGVNQPQHF. J is TRBJ1-5 and V is TRBV6-5; a possible D gene is TRBD1 (5 bases). Germline V CDR1 and CDR2: MNHEY, SVGAGI. This CDR3 is 14 amino acids long. V gave up 6 bases and J gave up 3 bases, with 12 bases separating them.

This chain uses TRBV9 with TRBJ2-1; D not certain. The ends were cut back, 3 bases at V and 6 bases at J, with 10 bases in the middle. The germline gives CDR1 SGDLS, CDR2 YYNGEE. This CDR3 has 13 amino acids. The CDR3 region is CASSAIGVNEQFF. As DNA, the CDR3 is TGTGCCAGCAGCGCGATAGGAGTCAATGAGCAGTTCTTC.

V usage is TRBV9 and J usage is TRBJ1-6, with TRBD1 matching 8 bases. The V and J ends lost 3 bases and 9 bases, in that order; junction bases with no gene match: 5. CDR1 is SGDLS and CDR2 is YYNGEE in the germline V gene. The CDR3 length is 14 residues. CDR3 nucleotide sequence: TGTGCCAGCAGCGATACAGGGGGAGTTTCACCCCTCCACTTT. Translating gives CASSDTGGVSPLHF.

V and J are TRBV19 and TRBJ2-1; 12 bases line up with TRBD2. With 10 bases clipped from V and 1 base from J, the junction kept 5 bases outside the gene matches. The CDR3 has 15 amino acids. Germline V gives CDR1 LNHDA, CDR2 SQIVND (reference sequence). CDR3 amino acids: CAIRLAGVSYNEQFF. CDR3 bases: TGTGCCATTCGACTAGCGGGAGTTTCCTACAATGAGCAGTTCTTC.

V usage is TRBV18 and J usage is TRBJ2-5, with D perhaps TRBD1 (5 bases). The CDR3 runs to 14 residues. CDR1 is KGHSH, CDR2 LQKENI, per germline. Trimming removed 3 bases at V and 5 bases at J, with 13 bases between. The CDR3 reads CASSPLQAGETQYF. As DNA, the CDR3 is TGTGCCAGCTCACCGCTACAGGCAGGGGAGACCCAGTACTTC.

CDR3 bases: TGTGCCAGCAGCTTATATGGTCCGGGCTATGGCTACACCTTC. As protein: CASSLYGPGYGYTF. This chain uses TRBV11-2 with TRBJ1-2; unclear D gene. CDR1 and CDR2 (germline): SGHAT, FQNNGV. V was cut by 2 bases and J by 4 bases, with 11 bases left in between. This CDR3 is 14 amino acids long.

The chain links TRBV11-1 to TRBJ1-1; D perhaps matches TRBD1 (5 bases). CDR1 SGHAT and CDR2 FQDESV come from the germline V gene (reference sequence). CDR3 length equals 13 residues. The V end was cut by 5 bases, the J end by 6 bases, with 13 bases between. CDR3 sequence (DNA): TGTGCCAGCAGCCCAACAGGTCTGGCTGAAGCTTTCTTT. The encoded protein is CASSPTGLAEAFF.

The genes are TRBV4-1 and TRBJ1-5; the match to TRBD1 covers 12 bases. After removal of 4 bases from V and 1 base from J, the junction contained 5 bases not matched to a gene. The CDR3 totals 17 residues. Germline-derived CDR1 and CDR2 are MGHRA and YSYEKL. The CDR3 nucleotides are TGCGCCAGCAGCCTCGGGACAGGGGGCACGAGCAATCAGCCCCAGCATTTT. The encoded protein is CASSLGTGGTSNQPQHF.